This T cell receptor beta chain came from a study of T cells in localized non-small cell lung cancer (TCRdb year 2020). With regard to the full study: Comparing tumors with uninvolved tumor-adjacent lungs, the study looked at the T cell repertoires of 200 to 250 patients with early-stage NSCLC. The cohort comprised some 220 treatment-naïve NSCLC patients with resected, localized lung tumors. Of the NSCLC patients, around 140 were male and about a hundred were female, and the mean age was around 70 years. The paper as a whole reports these results and caveats: Uninvolved tumor-adjacent lung showed the highest T cell clonality, higher than tumor, which suggests more focused antigenic responses in the uninvolved tumor-adjacent lung. Because multi-region tumor sequencing was not done, intratumor heterogeneity could not be ruled out. Higher blood T cell density associated with longer overall survival, while higher adjacent-lung clonality associated with shorter survival. A median of approximately 53 of the top 100 tumor clones turned up in the paired uninvolved adjacent lung, and 25 to 35 of those clones also ranked among the top 100 of that same adjacent lung. Since the design was exploratory, TCR variables were selected using unadjusted p-values with no false-discovery rate correction.

The immunoSEQ Assay was used to sequence TCR beta CDR3 regions from DNA. The paper's data handling went like this. To compute T cell density, TCR beta template counts were normalized to usable DNA, which was estimated by amplifying housekeeping genes. Richness was estimated using the preseqR package, with extrapolation to 400,000 templates for PBMC samples and to 120,000 templates for tissue samples. Clonality was defined by subtracting Pielou's evenness from one. Differential abundance testing on productive amino-acid clonotypes, with a minimum total count of 5 and an alpha of 0.1, was used to identify tissue-enriched TCRs. The Jaccard Index and the Morisita Overlap Index were used to measure how much the repertoires overlapped between compartments. GLIPH clustered TCR beta CDR3s with public tetramer-defined viral CDR3s; viral motifs required at least three viral sequences plus V-gene enrichment. TCRdb took this table from immuneACCESS and kept in-frame rearrangements with V and J called. Such tables lack part of the clones; where checked against another copy, unresolved V genes explain under half of the gap, and the rest is unexplained. V and J calls and clone size are copied from that table; D and trimming were computed from the DNA. In this sample the table shows around 10,000 clones, about 68% of which occur a single time. The ten largest clones capture roughly a third of the sample.

For this clone: What antigen it recognizes has not been identified. No clone much larger than this one lies a single base away; base qualities are absent.

Reading the germline V gene (reference sequence) gives CDR1 MNHEY and CDR2 SMNVEV. The V end gives up 3 bases and the J end 0 bases, leaving 14 bases in the junction not matched to a gene. The cysteine opens and the phenylalanine closes a CDR3 of 21 amino acids. The only DNA kept is the CDR3, 63 bases in frame from the first base. At diagnosis, peripheral blood, uninvolved tumor-adjacent lung and tumor were collected and stored as a combination of fresh-frozen and FFPE material. Blood samples were analyzed as peripheral blood mononuclear cells for TCR repertoire profiling. The chain employs TRBV27 and TRBJ2-6; the central 10 bases match TRBD2. Sequencing used peripheral blood, obtained before any cancer treatment. The receptor was derived from a male donor aged 60 or over with stage I lung adenocarcinoma. The CDR3 amino acid sequence is: CASSFRVGLAAQNSGANVLTF. The DNA is as follows: TGTGCCAGCAGTTTCCGGGTAGGACTAGCGGCCCAAAACTCTGGGGCCAACGTCCTGACTTTC.